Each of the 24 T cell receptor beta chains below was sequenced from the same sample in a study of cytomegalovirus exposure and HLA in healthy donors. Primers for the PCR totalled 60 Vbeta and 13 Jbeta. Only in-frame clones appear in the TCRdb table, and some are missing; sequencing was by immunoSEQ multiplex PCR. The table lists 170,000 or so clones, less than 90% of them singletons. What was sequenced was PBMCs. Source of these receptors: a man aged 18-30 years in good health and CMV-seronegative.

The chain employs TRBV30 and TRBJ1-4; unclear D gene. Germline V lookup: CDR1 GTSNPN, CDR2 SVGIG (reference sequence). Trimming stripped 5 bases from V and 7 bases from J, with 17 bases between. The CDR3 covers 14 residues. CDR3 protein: CAWLDLRVTEKLFF. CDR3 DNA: TGTGCCTGGCTCGATCTACGGGTTACTGAAAAACTGTTTTTT.

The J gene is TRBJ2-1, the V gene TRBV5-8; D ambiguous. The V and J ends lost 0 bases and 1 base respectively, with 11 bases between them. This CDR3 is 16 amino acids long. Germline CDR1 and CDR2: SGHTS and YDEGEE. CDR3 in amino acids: CASSLGVGRSYNEQFF. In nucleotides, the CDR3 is TGTGCCAGCAGCTTGGGAGTGGGCAGATCCTACAATGAGCAGTTCTTC.

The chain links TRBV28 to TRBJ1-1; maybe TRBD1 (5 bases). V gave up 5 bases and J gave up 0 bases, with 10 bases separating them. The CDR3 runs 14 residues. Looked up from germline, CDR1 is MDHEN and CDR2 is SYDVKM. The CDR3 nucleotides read TGTGCCAGCAGTGAAAGACAGTTGAACACTGAAGCTTTCTTT. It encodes CASSERQLNTEAFF.

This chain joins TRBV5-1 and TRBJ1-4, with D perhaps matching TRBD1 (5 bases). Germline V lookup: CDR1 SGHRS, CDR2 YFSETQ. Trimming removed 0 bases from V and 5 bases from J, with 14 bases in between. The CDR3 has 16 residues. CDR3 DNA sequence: TGCGCCAGCAGCTTGGCGGGCAGGGCTCGGAATGAAAAACTGTTTTTT. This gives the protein CASSLAGRARNEKLFF. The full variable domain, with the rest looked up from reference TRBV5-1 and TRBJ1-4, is KAGVTQTPRYLIKTRGQQVTLSCSPISGHRSVSWYQQTPGQGLQFLFEYFSETQRNKGNFPGRFSGRQFSNSRSEMNVSTLELGDSALYLCASSLAGRARNEKLFFGSGTQLSVL.

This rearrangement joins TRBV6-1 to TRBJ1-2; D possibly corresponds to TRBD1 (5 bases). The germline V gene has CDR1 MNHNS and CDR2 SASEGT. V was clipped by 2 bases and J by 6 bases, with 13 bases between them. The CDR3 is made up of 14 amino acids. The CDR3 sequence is CASSEPGVGDGYTF. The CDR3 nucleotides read TGTGCCAGCAGTGAACCGGGGGTAGGTGATGGCTACACCTTC.

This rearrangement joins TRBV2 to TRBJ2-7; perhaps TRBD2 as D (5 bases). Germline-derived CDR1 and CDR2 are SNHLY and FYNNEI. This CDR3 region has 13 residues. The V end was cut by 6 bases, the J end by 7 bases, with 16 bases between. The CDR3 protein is CASRADLPGEQYF. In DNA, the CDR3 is TGTGCCAGCAGGGCGGACTTACCTGGGGAGCAGTACTTC.

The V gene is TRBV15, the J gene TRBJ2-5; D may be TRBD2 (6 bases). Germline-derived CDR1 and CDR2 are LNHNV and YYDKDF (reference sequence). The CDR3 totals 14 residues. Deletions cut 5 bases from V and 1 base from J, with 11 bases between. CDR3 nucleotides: TGTGCCACCAGCTTAATGCGGGGCCAAGAGACCCAGTACTTC. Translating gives CATSLMRGQETQYF.

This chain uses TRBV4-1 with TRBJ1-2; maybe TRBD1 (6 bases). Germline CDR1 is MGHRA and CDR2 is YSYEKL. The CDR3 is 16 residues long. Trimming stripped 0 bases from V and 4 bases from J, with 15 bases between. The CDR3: CASSQDGAQGLYGYTF. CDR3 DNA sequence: TGCGCCAGCAGCCAAGATGGGGCACAGGGTCTCTATGGCTACACCTTC.

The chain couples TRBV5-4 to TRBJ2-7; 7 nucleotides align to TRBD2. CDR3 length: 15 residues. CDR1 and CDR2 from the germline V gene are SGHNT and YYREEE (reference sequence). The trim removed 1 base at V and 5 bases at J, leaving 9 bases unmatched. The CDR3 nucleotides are TGTGCCAGCAGCTTGTCCGTGGGAGGGGCTAACGAGCAGTACTTC. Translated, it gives CASSLSVGGANEQYF.

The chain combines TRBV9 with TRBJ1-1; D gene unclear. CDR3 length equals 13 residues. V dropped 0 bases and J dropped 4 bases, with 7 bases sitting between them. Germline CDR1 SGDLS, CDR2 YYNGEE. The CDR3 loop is CASSVDGITEAFF. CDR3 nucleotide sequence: TGTGCCAGCAGCGTAGACGGGATCACTGAAGCTTTCTTT. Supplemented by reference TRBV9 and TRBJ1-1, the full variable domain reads DSGVTQTPKHLITATGQRVTLRCSPRSGDLSVYWYQQSLDQGLQFLIQYYNGEERAKGNILERFSAQQFPDLHSELNLSSLELGDSALYFCASSVDGITEAFFGQGTRLTVV.

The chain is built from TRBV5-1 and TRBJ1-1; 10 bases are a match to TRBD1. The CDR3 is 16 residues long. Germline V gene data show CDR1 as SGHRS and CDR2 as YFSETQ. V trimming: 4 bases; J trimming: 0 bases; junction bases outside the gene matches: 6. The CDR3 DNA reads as TGCGCCAGCAGCACCCGGGACAGGGGTATGAACACTGAAGCTTTCTTT. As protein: CASSTRDRGMNTEAFF.

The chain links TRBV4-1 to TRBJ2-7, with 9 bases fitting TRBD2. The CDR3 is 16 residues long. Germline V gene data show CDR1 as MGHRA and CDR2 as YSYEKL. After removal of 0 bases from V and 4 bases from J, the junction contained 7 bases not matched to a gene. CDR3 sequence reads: CASSQEKAGGPYEQYF. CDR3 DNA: TGCGCCAGCAGCCAAGAGAAGGCGGGAGGGCCGTACGAGCAGTACTTC.

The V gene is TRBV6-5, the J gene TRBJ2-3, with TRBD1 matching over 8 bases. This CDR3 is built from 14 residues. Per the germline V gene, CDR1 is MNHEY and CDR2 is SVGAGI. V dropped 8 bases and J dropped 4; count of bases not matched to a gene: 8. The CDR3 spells CASGRGQAADTQYF. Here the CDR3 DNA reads TGTGCCAGCGGTCGGGGACAGGCAGCAGATACGCAGTATTTT.

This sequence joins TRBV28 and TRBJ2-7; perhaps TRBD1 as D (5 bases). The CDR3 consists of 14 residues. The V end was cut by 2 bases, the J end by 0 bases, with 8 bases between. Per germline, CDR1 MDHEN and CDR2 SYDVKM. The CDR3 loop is CASSLQGSSYEQYF. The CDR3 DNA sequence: TGTGCCAGCAGTTTACAGGGAAGCTCCTACGAGCAGTACTTC.

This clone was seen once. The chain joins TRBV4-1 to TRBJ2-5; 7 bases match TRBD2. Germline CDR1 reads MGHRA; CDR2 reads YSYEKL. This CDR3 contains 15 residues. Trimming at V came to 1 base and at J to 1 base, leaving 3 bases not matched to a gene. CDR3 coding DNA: TGCGCCAGCAGCCAAGGGGGGGGGAGCCAAGAGACCCAGTACTTC. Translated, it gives CASSQGGGSQETQYF.

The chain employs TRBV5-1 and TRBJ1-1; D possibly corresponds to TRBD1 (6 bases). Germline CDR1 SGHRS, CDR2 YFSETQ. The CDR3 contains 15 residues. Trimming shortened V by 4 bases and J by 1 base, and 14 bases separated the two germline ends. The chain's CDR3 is CASSIQSRGNTEAFF. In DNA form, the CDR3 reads TGCGCCAGCAGCATCCAGAGCAGGGGGAACACTGAAGCTTTCTTT.

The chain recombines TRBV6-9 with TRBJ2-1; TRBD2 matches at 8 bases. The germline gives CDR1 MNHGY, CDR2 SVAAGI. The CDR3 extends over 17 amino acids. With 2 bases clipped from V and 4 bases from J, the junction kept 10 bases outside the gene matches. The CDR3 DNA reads TGTGCCAGCAGTTATCTCTTCGGGGGGGCGTATTACAATGAGCAGTTCTTC. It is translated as CASSYLFGGAYYNEQFF.

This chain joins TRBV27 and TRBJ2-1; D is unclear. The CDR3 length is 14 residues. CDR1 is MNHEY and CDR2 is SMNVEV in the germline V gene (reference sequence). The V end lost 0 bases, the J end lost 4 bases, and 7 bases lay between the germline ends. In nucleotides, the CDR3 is TGTGCCAGCAGTTTATCCAGATCATACAATGAGCAGTTCTTC. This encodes CASSLSRSYNEQFF.

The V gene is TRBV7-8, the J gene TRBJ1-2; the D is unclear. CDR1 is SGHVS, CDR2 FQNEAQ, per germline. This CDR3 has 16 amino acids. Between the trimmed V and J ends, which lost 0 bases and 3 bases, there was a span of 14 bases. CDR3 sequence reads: CASSLATPGFDYGYTF. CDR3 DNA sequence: TGTGCCAGCAGCTTAGCGACCCCGGGGTTTGACTATGGCTACACCTTC. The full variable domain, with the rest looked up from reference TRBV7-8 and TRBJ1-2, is GAGVSQSPRYKVAKRGQDVALRCDPISGHVSLFWYQQALGQGPEFLTYFQNEAQLDKSGLPSDRFFAERPEGSVSTLKIQRTQQEDSAVYLCASSLATPGFDYGYTFGSGTRLTVV.

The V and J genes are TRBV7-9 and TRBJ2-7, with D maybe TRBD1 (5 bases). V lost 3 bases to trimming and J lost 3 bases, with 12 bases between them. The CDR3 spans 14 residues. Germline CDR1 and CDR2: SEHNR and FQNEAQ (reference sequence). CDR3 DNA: TGTGCCAGCAGCTTGGGGCCCGACGGCTACGAGCAGTACTTC. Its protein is CASSLGPDGYEQYF.

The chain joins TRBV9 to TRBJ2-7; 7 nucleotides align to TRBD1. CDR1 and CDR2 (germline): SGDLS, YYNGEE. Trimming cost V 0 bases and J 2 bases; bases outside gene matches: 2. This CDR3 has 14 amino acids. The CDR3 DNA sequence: TGTGCCAGCAGCGTAGCGACAGGGACCTACGAGCAGTACTTC. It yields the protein CASSVATGTYEQYF.

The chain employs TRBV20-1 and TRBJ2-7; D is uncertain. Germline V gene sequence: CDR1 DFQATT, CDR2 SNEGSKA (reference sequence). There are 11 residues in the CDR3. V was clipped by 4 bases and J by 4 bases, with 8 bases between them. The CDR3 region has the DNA TGCAGTGCTAAAGCCATGTACGAGCAGTACTTC. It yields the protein CSAKAMYEQYF.

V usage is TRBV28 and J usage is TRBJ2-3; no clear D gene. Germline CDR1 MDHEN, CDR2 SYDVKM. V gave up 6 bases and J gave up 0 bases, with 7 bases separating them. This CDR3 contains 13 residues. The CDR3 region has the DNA TGTGCCAGCAGCCCCCTAAGCACAGATACGCAGTATTTT. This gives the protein CASSPLSTDTQYF. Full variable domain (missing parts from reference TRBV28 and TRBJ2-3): DVKVTQSSRYLVKRTGEKVFLECVQDMDHENMFWYRQDPGLGLRLIYFSYDVKMKEKGDIPEGYSVSREKKERFSLILESASTNQTSMYLCASSPLSTDTQYFGPGTRLTVL.

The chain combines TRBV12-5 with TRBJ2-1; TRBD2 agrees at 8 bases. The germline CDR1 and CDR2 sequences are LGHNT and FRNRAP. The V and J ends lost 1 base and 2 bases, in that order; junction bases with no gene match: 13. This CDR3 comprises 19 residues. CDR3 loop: CASGLASRRGGDTYNEQFF. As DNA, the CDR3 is TGTGCTAGTGGTTTGGCTTCCCGCCGGGGGGGGGATACCTACAATGAGCAGTTCTTC.